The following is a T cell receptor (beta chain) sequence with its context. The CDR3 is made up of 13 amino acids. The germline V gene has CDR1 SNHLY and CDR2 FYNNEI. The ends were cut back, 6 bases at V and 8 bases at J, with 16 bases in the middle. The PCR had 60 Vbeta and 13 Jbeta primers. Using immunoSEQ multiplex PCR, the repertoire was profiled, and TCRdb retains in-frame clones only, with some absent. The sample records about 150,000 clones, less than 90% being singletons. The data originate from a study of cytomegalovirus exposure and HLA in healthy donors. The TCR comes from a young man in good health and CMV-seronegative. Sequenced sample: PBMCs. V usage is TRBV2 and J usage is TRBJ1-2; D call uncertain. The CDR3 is CASSPGPRGGYTF. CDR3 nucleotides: TGTGCCAGCAGCCCCGGGCCCCGAGGGGGCTACACCTTC.